The 24 T cell receptor beta chains below come from one sample, sequenced in a study of T cell clusters in autoimmune cytopenias. Each sample's input was around 250 ng genomic DNA, 38,000 or so genome equivalents. TRB rearrangements were amplified by touch-down multiplex PCR with mixed TRB-A/B primers. One entry per CDR3 protein, without DNA, is what TCRdb gives after re-calling the multiplex PCR reads. The listing contains 800 to 1,100 distinct CDR3 sequences. The sample taken for sequencing was peripheral blood. These receptors all stem from a human donor with an autoimmune cytopenia or autoimmune hepatitis (not recorded which).

Frequency places this clonotype as medium-sized. This chain connects TRBV5-6 to TRBJ1-1. This CDR3 comprises 13 residues. Germline assignment: CDR1 SGHDT and CDR2 YYEEEE. CDR3 in amino acids: CASSEDRNTEAFF.

The rearrangement joins TRBV4-3 to TRBJ1-2. The CDR3 covers 14 residues. CDR1 LGHNA and CDR2 YSLEER come from the germline V gene. The CDR3 loop reads CASSQVLGGRGYTF.

V is TRBV6-5 and J is TRBJ2-5; the TRBD1 assignment by TCRdb is unverifiable without DNA. Germline V lookup: CDR1 MNHEY, CDR2 SVGAGI. The CDR3 spans 23 residues. The CDR3 sequence: CASRPQDGGAKNIQYFGAGTQYF.

This chain uses TRBV10-3 with TRBJ1-5. The CDR3 spans 17 residues. Germline CDR1 and CDR2: ENHRY and SYGVKD. CDR3 protein: CAISESASAYSNQPQHF.

The chain uses TRBV5-1 and TRBJ1-1; TCRdb proposes TRBD1, but this gene call is untestable without DNA. The CDR3 sequence is 13 residues long. Looked up from germline, CDR1 is SGHRS and CDR2 is YFSETQ. The CDR3 sequence: CASSLAQGAEAFF.

Considering frequency, this clonotype is medium-sized (0.01 to 0.1%). This chain uses TRBV6-1 with TRBJ1-2; TCRdb reports TRBD1, a call that lacks DNA to check it against. This CDR3 contains 15 residues. From germline, CDR1 is MNHNS and CDR2 SASEGT. The CDR3 region is CASSAYRGQEDGYTF.

J is TRBJ2-2 and V is TRBV12-3 or TRBV12-4. The length of the CDR3 is 14 residues. The CDR3 protein is CASRLASNTGELFF.

The V call is TRBV21-1, the J call TRBJ2-2; the TCRdb call, TRBD2, lacks DNA for checking. TRBV21-1 is noted as a pseudogene. The CDR3 extends over 19 amino acids. The CDR3 sequence: CASSIVEGRETYQTGELFF.

By frequency, this clonotype is medium-sized (0.01 to 0.1%). The J gene is TRBJ2-1, the V gene TRBV5-6; the D gene TCRdb calls, TRBD1, cannot be checked with no DNA. The CDR3 extends over 16 amino acids. Per germline, CDR1 SGHDT and CDR2 YYEEEE. The CDR3 region is CASSLGGVRTYNEQFF.

The CDR3 spells CASSRPGQGDTEAFF. The rearrangement links TRBV12-3 or TRBV12-4 to TRBJ1-1; the TRBD1 assignment by TCRdb is unverifiable without DNA. The CDR3 extends over 15 amino acids.

According to its frequency, this clonotype is large. V usage is TRBV11-1 and J usage is TRBJ2-1; the TCRdb call, TRBD2, lacks DNA for checking. The CDR3 totals 15 residues. Germline CDR1 is SGHAT and CDR2 is FQDESV (reference sequence). The CDR3 loop is CASSSDGLSYNEQFF.

This sequence joins TRBV6-1 and TRBJ1-2; the D gene TCRdb calls, TRBD1, cannot be checked with no DNA. The CDR3 is made up of 12 amino acids. The V gene's germline CDR1 is MNHNS and CDR2 SASEGT. CDR3 sequence: CASSERGEGYTF.

This clonotype is identified as medium-sized from frequency. CDR3 in amino acids: CASSETSGGADTQYF. The chain employs TRBV10-1 and TRBJ2-3; TCRdb calls TRBD2, which cannot be checked without DNA. Per the germline V gene, CDR1 is WNHNN and CDR2 is SYGVQD (reference sequence). The CDR3 runs to 15 residues.

Considering frequency, this clonotype is medium-sized. The genes are TRBV6-6 and TRBJ2-7; lacking DNA, the TRBD1 call made by TCRdb goes unchecked. The CDR3 runs 15 residues. Germline CDR1 MNHNY, CDR2 SVGAGI (reference sequence). CDR3 protein: CASTSITGGSYEQYF.

This clonotype registers medium-sized by frequency. This chain's CDR3 is CSAAGQGNQPQHF. This sequence joins TRBV29-1 and TRBJ1-5; TCRdb picks TRBD1, but there is no DNA to check that call. The germline CDR1 and CDR2 sequences are SQVTM and ANQGSEA. CDR3 length: 13 amino acids.

This clonotype is deemed medium-sized (0.01 to 0.1%) by its frequency. V is TRBV5-4 and J is TRBJ2-1. The CDR3 loop spans 15 amino acids. CDR1 and CDR2 from the germline V gene are SGHNT and YYREEE (reference sequence). This CDR3 is CASSPDASSYNEQFF.

This clonotype counts as medium-sized (0.01 to 0.1%) by frequency. This chain uses TRBV30 with TRBJ1-1; TCRdb lists TRBD1, though no DNA is available to test this call. The CDR3 runs to 12 residues. Germline V gene sequence: CDR1 GTSNPN, CDR2 SVGIG (reference sequence). The CDR3 is CAWYGGVTEAFF.

This clonotype ranks as medium-sized in terms of frequency. The chain is built from TRBV6-6 and TRBJ2-3. The CDR3 extends over 12 amino acids. The germline CDR1 and CDR2 sequences are MNHNY and SVGAGI (reference sequence). The CDR3 sequence is CASGVTTDTQYF.

This clonotype shows up as large by frequency. The J gene is TRBJ2-5, the V gene TRBV11-1. CDR1 and CDR2 from the germline V gene are SGHAT and FQDESV (reference sequence). The CDR3 contains 14 residues. The CDR3 loop reads CASSLAGNQETQYF. Supplemented by reference TRBV11-1 and TRBJ2-5, the full variable domain reads EAEVAQSPRYKITEKSQAVAFWCDPISGHATLYWYRQILGQGPELLVQFQDESVVDDSQLPKDRFSAERLKGVDSTLKIQPAELGDSAMYLCASSLAGNQETQYFGPGTRLLVL.

J is TRBJ1-2 and V is TRBV2; TCRdb designates TRBD1, a call that cannot be tested without DNA. CDR1 and CDR2 (germline): SNHLY, FYNNEI. This CDR3 spans 16 amino acids. CDR3 amino acids: CASSGRQGAKVYGYTF. The full variable domain, its missing parts supplied by reference TRBV2 and TRBJ1-2, is EPEVTQTPSHQVTQMGQEVILRCVPISNHLYFYWYRQILGQKVEFLVSFYNNEISEKSEIFDDQFSVERPDGSNFTLKIRSTKLEDSAMYFCASSGRQGAKVYGYTFGSGTRLTVV.

The chain employs TRBV12-3 or TRBV12-4 and TRBJ1-5. CDR3 length: 12 amino acids. CDR3 residues: CASSLQGGAQHF.

This clonotype counts as medium-sized (0.01 to 0.1%) by frequency. The rearrangement joins TRBV12-3 or TRBV12-4 to TRBJ1-2; there is no DNA to check the TCRdb D call of TRBD1. This CDR3 has 14 amino acids. The CDR3 spells CASNPRGANYGYTF.

This rearrangement joins TRBV20-1 to TRBJ1-1; TCRdb lists TRBD1, though no DNA is available to test this call. CDR1 and CDR2 (germline): DFQATT, SNEGSKA (reference sequence). The length of the CDR3 is 14 residues. CDR3 residues: CSARGEDRNTEAFF.

By frequency, this clonotype is medium-sized. This chain connects TRBV5-4 to TRBJ2-3; no DNA is available, so the TRBD1 call from TCRdb remains unchecked. The germline V gene has CDR1 SGHNT and CDR2 YYREEE (reference sequence). The CDR3 length is 15 residues. The CDR3: CASRLTGVATDTQYF.